The present entry profiles one T cell receptor beta chain with its context. Its specificity is unknown. Data came from immunoSEQ multiplex PCR; TCRdb stores just in-frame clones and leaves some out. The sample carries 25,000 to 30,000 clones, 84% recorded once. The sample comes from a study of PD-1 blockade in mismatch repair-deficient tumors. The study, taken as a whole, reports: Tumor-resident clones, often absent from pretreatment blood, expanded after pembrolizumab and then contracted.

The germline V and J ends were trimmed by 5 bases and 3 bases, with 11 bases remaining between them. Germline-derived CDR1 and CDR2 are SGHAT and FQNNGV. The CDR3 covers 14 residues. This clonotype originated in an adult with mismatch repair-deficient cancer. Sequencing was performed on PBMCs, taken before pembrolizumab treatment. The chain is built from TRBV11-2 and TRBJ2-1; D is ambiguous. This chain's CDR3 is CASSISGFYNEQFF. Here the CDR3 DNA reads TGTGCCAGCAGCATTTCCGGGTTCTACAATGAGCAGTTCTTC.